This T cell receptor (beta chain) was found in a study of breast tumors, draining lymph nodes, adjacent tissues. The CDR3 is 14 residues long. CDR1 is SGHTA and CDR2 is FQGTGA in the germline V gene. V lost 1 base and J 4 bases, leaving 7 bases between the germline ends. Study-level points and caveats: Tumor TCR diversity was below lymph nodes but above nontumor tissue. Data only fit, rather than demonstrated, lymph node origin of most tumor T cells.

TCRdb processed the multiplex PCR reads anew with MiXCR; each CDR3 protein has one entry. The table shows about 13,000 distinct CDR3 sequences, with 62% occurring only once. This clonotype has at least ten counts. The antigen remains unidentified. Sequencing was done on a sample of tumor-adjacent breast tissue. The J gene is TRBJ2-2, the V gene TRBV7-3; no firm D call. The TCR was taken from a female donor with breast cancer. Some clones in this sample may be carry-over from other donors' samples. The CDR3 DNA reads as TGTGCCAGCAGCTTAAACGCTCCCACCGGGGAGCTGTTTTTT. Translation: CASSLNAPTGELFF.